Listed here are 25 T cell receptor beta chains from one sample, sequenced in a study of CD8 T cells in ankylosing spondylitis. TCRdb redid the calling of the 5' RACE reads with MiXCR, one entry per CDR3 protein. This table holds about 190,000 distinct CDR3 sequences, roughly 13% found once. Material: blood, either unsorted or a sorted T cell fraction (not recorded which). The receptor source for this set is a female donor with ankylosing spondylitis or in good health (not recorded which).

This clonotype was detected many times. The chain links TRBV7-2 to TRBJ2-5; 10 nucleotides match TRBD2. Unmatched junction bases numbered 7, after V lost 2 bases and J lost 4 bases. Germline assignment: CDR1 SGHTA and CDR2 FQGNSA. The CDR3 is 16 residues long. The CDR3 DNA is TGTGCCAGCAGCTTATGGACTAGCGGAGCGGGAGAGACCCAGTACTTC. Its protein is CASSLWTSGAGETQYF.

The genes are TRBV5-4 and TRBJ2-1; D not certain. The CDR3 contains 16 residues. The germline V and J ends were trimmed by 0 bases and 0 bases, with 10 bases remaining between them. Germline lookup yields CDR1 SGHNT and CDR2 YYREEE (reference sequence). DNA for the CDR3: TGTGCCAGCAGCTTGGGACAACTCAGCTCCTACAATGAGCAGTTCTTC. As protein: CASSLGQLSSYNEQFF. The full variable domain, its missing parts supplied by reference TRBV5-4 and TRBJ2-1, is ETGVTQSPTHLIKTRGQQVTLRCSSQSGHNTVSWYQQALGQGPQFIFQYYREEENGRGNFPPRFSGLQFPNYSSELNVNALELDDSALYLCASSLGQLSSYNEQFFGPGTRLTVL.

The gene calls are TRBV7-2 and TRBJ1-1, with TRBD1 as a possible D gene (5 bases). Germline V CDR1 and CDR2: SGHTA, FQGNSA. Trimming cost V 4 bases and J 5 bases, with 17 bases left between them. This CDR3 has 15 residues. CDR3 nucleotide sequence: TGTGCCAGCAGCTACACAGGACTCAGAGGAACTGAAGCTTTCTTT. Translated, it gives CASSYTGLRGTEAFF.

With respect to this clonotype: Just one base apart from a much larger clone, this may be a read error. The rearrangement uses TRBV5-1 and TRBJ1-1, with unresolved D. Germline V gene lookup returns CDR1 SGHRS and CDR2 YFSETQ. This CDR3 region has 13 residues. As DNA, the CDR3 is TGCGCCAGCAGCTTTACAGCGAACAGTGAAGCTTTCTTT. As protein: CASSFTANSEAFF.

This clonotype was counted between two and nine times. V is TRBV20-1 and J is TRBJ1-6; 9 bases line up with TRBD1. Germline-derived CDR1 and CDR2 are DFQATT and SNEGSKA (reference sequence). This CDR3 contains 14 residues. Losses at the gene ends were 3 bases for V and 6 bases for J; bases not matched to a gene: 3. CDR3 sequence reads: CSASDRGGNSPLHF. The CDR3 nucleotides are TGCAGTGCTAGCGACAGGGGGGGTAATTCACCCCTCCACTTT.

This clonotype was picked up many times. The chain carries TRBV6-2 or TRBV6-3 and TRBJ1-2; TRBD1 matches at 10 bases. Germline V gives CDR1 MNHEY, CDR2 SVGEGT. V trimming: 6 bases; J trimming: 8 bases; junction bases outside the gene matches: 9. This CDR3 is 14 amino acids long. The CDR3 nucleotides are TGTGCCAGCAGGCGGGACAGGGGATTTGGCGGCTACACCTTC. As protein: CASRRDRGFGGYTF.

This clonotype occurred a few times. V is TRBV7-2 and J is TRBJ2-1; TRBD1 agrees at 9 bases. With 1 base clipped from V and 7 bases from J, the junction kept 2 bases outside the gene matches. The length of the CDR3 is 14 residues. Germline CDR1 and CDR2: SGHTA and FQGNSA. CDR3 protein: CASSLGTGVNEQFF. The CDR3 DNA follows: TGTGCCAGCAGCTTAGGGACAGGGGTTAATGAGCAGTTCTTC.

The gene calls are TRBV9 and TRBJ2-2, with 8 nucleotides matching TRBD2. Germline loops: CDR1 SGDLS, CDR2 YYNGEE. V lost 0 bases to trimming and J lost 0 bases; unmatched junction nucleotides: 1. This CDR3 is built from 16 residues. CDR3 sequence: CASSVEGLANTGELFF. The CDR3, as DNA: TGTGCCAGCAGCGTAGAGGGACTAGCGAACACCGGGGAGCTGTTTTTT.

This clonotype appeared many times. V usage is TRBV20-1 and J usage is TRBJ2-2; perhaps D is TRBD1 or TRBD2 (6 bases each). The germline V and J ends were trimmed by 3 bases and 3 bases, with 17 bases remaining between them. Germline-derived CDR1 and CDR2 are DFQATT and SNEGSKA (reference sequence). The CDR3 contains 16 residues. The DNA for the CDR3 is TGCAGTGCTAGCGGGGGCGGGACGAAGGACACCGGGGAGCTGTTTTTT. Protein sequence: CSASGGGTKDTGELFF.

This clonotype has a count of ten or more. The chain recombines TRBV12-3 or TRBV12-4 with TRBJ2-1; D possibly uses TRBD1 or TRBD2 (5 bases each). Trimming shortened V by 7 bases and J by 10 bases, and 17 bases separated the two germline ends. CDR3 length: 13 residues. CDR3 protein: CASIERGRSEQFF. The CDR3 DNA reads as TGTGCCAGCATAGAGAGGGGTCGCAGCGAGCAGTTCTTC.

This clonotype was observed many times. This chain links TRBV20-1 with TRBJ2-7; possibly TRBD2 for D (7 bases). The ends were cut back, 7 bases at V and 11 bases at J, with 18 bases in the middle. The CDR3 spans 11 residues. In germline, CDR1 is DFQATT, CDR2 SNEGSKA (reference sequence). The CDR3 sequence is CSVTRGAPEYF. CDR3 nucleotides: TGCAGTGTCACCCGGGGGGCCCCGGAGTACTTC.

The V call is TRBV10-3, the J call TRBJ2-7; D may be TRBD1 (6 bases). This CDR3 is 13 amino acids long. Trimming took 5 bases from V and 8 from J, leaving 16 bases between them. The germline CDR1 and CDR2 sequences are ENHRY and SYGVKD. CDR3 sequence (DNA): TGTGCCATCAGTCCACCCCCAGGGGAAAAGCAGTACTTC. Translation: CAISPPPGEKQYF.

The table lists this clonotype with many counts. This rearrangement joins TRBV7-8 to TRBJ1-6, with D maybe TRBD1 (6 bases). The V gene lost 5 bases and the J gene lost 7 bases, with 9 bases spanning the gap. CDR1 SGHVS and CDR2 FQNEAQ come from the germline V gene. This CDR3 spans 13 amino acids. CDR3 loop: CASSKDRNSPLHF. DNA of the CDR3: TGTGCCAGCAGCAAGGACAGAAATTCACCCCTCCACTTT.

Ten or more counts support this clonotype. This chain uses TRBV12-3 or TRBV12-4 with TRBJ1-2, with D perhaps TRBD1 (6 bases). Trimming stripped 6 bases from V and 2 bases from J, with 13 bases between. The CDR3 totals 14 residues. For the CDR3, the DNA is TGTGCCAGCAGGCAATCCGGACAGAACTATGGCTACACCTTC. This gives the protein CASRQSGQNYGYTF.

This clonotype was recorded many times. The rearrangement uses TRBV4-2 and TRBJ2-5, with 12 bases that match TRBD2. CDR3 length equals 16 residues. The J segment lost 0 bases and the V segment lost 3 bases, leaving 2 bases of the junction unmatched. Germline CDR1 LGHNA, CDR2 YNFKEQ. CDR3 sequence: CASSQRTSGDQETQYF. CDR3 DNA sequence: TGTGCCAGCAGCCAGCGGACTAGCGGGGACCAAGAGACCCAGTACTTC.

This clonotype was seen more than once but under ten times. The J gene is TRBJ1-1, the V gene TRBV12-3 or TRBV12-4, with D possibly TRBD1 on 6 matching bases. This CDR3 spans 14 amino acids. The V end was cut by 3 bases, the J end by 5 bases, with 13 bases between. CDR3 amino acids: CASSFGGPRTEAFF. CDR3 DNA: TGTGCCAGCAGTTTCGGGGGGCCGCGGACTGAAGCTTTCTTT.

The genes are TRBV7-2 and TRBJ2-7; TRBD2 might be the D (5 bases). The CDR3 length is 16 residues. V lost 1 base and J 0 bases, leaving 13 bases between the germline ends. CDR1 is SGHTA and CDR2 is FQGNSA in the germline V gene. CDR3 sequence (DNA): TGTGCCAGCAGCTTAGGTTGGACTGTACCCTCCTACGAGCAGTACTTC. Its protein is CASSLGWTVPSYEQYF. The variable domain in full, with the rest retrieved from reference TRBV7-2 and TRBJ2-7, is GAGVSQSPSNKVTEKGKDVELRCDPISGHTALYWYRQSLGQGLEFLIYFQGNSAPDKSGLPSDRFSAERTGGSVSTLTIQRTQQEDSAVYLCASSLGWTVPSYEQYFGPGTRLTVT.

This clonotype was counted only a few times. The V gene is TRBV19, the J gene TRBJ1-1; D not resolved. Germline values: CDR1 LNHDA, CDR2 SQIVND (reference sequence). V lost 9 bases and J 1 base, leaving 12 bases between the germline ends. This CDR3 is 13 amino acids long. Here the CDR3 reads CASEQGRNTEAFF. CDR3 nucleotides: TGTGCCAGCGAGCAAGGGCGGAACACTGAAGCTTTCTTT.

This chain joins TRBV10-3 and TRBJ2-7; 14 bases map to TRBD2. The CDR3 totals 16 residues. V gave up 8 bases and J gave up 4 bases; unmatched junction bases: 10. Germline loops: CDR1 ENHRY, CDR2 SYGVKD. CDR3 DNA: TGTGCCATCGGGGGACGAGGGACTAGCGGGAGTTACGAGCAGTACTTC. This codes for CAIGGRGTSGSYEQYF.

The CDR3 DNA sequence: TGCAGTGCTGTGACAGAGAACTATGGCTACACCTTC. Translated, it gives CSAVTENYGYTF. The chain has TRBV20-1 and TRBJ1-2; tentatively, D is TRBD1 (5 bases). V gave up 5 bases and J gave up 2 bases, with 9 bases separating them. This CDR3 contains 12 residues. Germline V gene lookup returns CDR1 DFQATT and CDR2 SNEGSKA (reference sequence).

This clonotype was picked up many times. This chain uses TRBV20-1 with TRBJ2-5; a possible D gene is TRBD2 (6 bases). The CDR3 loop spans 15 amino acids. The V gene's germline CDR1 is DFQATT and CDR2 SNEGSKA (reference sequence). V gave up 3 bases and J gave up 4 bases, with 18 bases separating them. The CDR3 nucleotides are TGCAGTGCTAGGGATCGGTCGGGAGACGGAGAGACCCAGTACTTC. It yields the protein CSARDRSGDGETQYF.

The rearrangement uses TRBV28 and TRBJ2-3; 8 bases are shared with TRBD1. Germline values: CDR1 MDHEN, CDR2 SYDVKM. Trimming removed 3 bases from V and 0 bases from J; junction bases left unmatched: 8. The CDR3 consists of 17 residues. The chain's CDR3 is CASSFRGLAFSTDTQYF. CDR3 coding DNA: TGTGCCAGCAGTTTCAGGGGGCTAGCGTTCAGCACAGATACGCAGTATTTT.

The chain links TRBV18 to TRBJ2-1; 14 bases align to TRBD2. Germline lookup yields CDR1 KGHSH and CDR2 LQKENI. Unmatched junction bases numbered 6, after V lost 6 bases and J lost 8 bases. This CDR3 region has 15 residues. In nucleotides, the CDR3 is TGTGCCAGCTCCAGGGGACTAGCGGGAGCCTATGAGCAGTTCTTC. It is translated as CASSRGLAGAYEQFF.

As regards this clonotype: The junction does not match germline at one end; this may be a read error. V gene TRBV30 combines with J gene TRBJ2-7; TRBD2 agrees at 10 bases. The germline V gene has CDR1 GTSNPN and CDR2 SVGIG (reference sequence). The CDR3 sequence is 14 residues long. For the CDR3, the DNA is TGTGCCCGGAGGACTAGCGGACGATCCTACGAGCAGTACTTC. It translates to CARRTSGRSYEQYF.

At least ten counts were recorded for this clonotype. This chain uses TRBV5-1 with TRBJ2-1; 13 bases agree with TRBD2. V shed 2 bases, J shed 7 bases, and the junction held 9 bases outside the gene matches. CDR3 length: 17 amino acids. CDR1 is SGHRS and CDR2 is YFSETQ in the germline V gene. The CDR3 DNA is TGCGCCAGCAGCTTCGGACTAGCGGGAGTGTCGGAAAATGAGCAGTTCTTC. This gives the protein CASSFGLAGVSENEQFF.